The rows below give T cell receptor beta chains drawn from one sample of a study of blood T cell repertoires in COVID-19. Using immunoSEQ multiplex PCR, the repertoire was profiled, and TCRdb retains in-frame clones only, with some absent. The table shows some 400,000 clones, with around 87% occurring only once. The sample was peripheral blood. These receptors were taken from a woman younger than 45 with COVID-19, enrolled during active disease. The CDR3 runs from the conserved cysteine through the conserved F or W. D genes are given only for firm matches. Size is stated for part of the rows, as once, few or many counts, or as a class when the clone is expanded.

d_call: TRBD2
v_call: TRBV2
clone_size: .
j_call: TRBJ2-5
cdr3_nt: TGTGCCAGCAGTGAAGTGGGTAGCGGGAGTGGGGAGACCCAGTACTTC
cdr3_aa: CASSEVGSGSGETQYF

d_call: TRBD2
v_call: TRBV5-1
clone_size: .
j_call: TRBJ2-7
cdr3_nt: TGCGCCAGCAGCTTGGAACTAGCGGGAGCCAGGGACGAGCAGTACTTC
cdr3_aa: CASSLELAGARDEQYF

d_call: .
v_call: TRBV5-5
clone_size: once
j_call: TRBJ2-1
cdr3_nt: TGTGCCAGCAGCAAAACGACAGGCCTCTATGAGCAGTTCTTC
cdr3_aa: CASSKTTGLYEQFF

d_call: .
v_call: TRBV14
clone_size: .
j_call: TRBJ1-6
cdr3_nt: TGTGCCAGCAGCCCACAGGGTATGGATTCACCCCTCCACTTT
cdr3_aa: CASSPQGMDSPLHF

d_call: .
v_call: TRBV19
clone_size: .
j_call: TRBJ1-5
cdr3_nt: TGTGCCAGTAGGCCCCTCGTGGACAGTCTCAATCAGCCCCAGCATTTT
cdr3_aa: CASRPLVDSLNQPQHF

d_call: TRBD2
v_call: TRBV28
clone_size: .
j_call: TRBJ2-5
cdr3_nt: TGTGCCAGCAGTTCCGGACTAGCGGGAGGGATGGAGACCCAGTACTTC
cdr3_aa: CASSSGLAGGMETQYF

d_call: .
v_call: TRBV11-2
clone_size: once
j_call: TRBJ2-7
cdr3_nt: TGTGCCAGCAGCACCCGCGCTAGCGAGAGCTGGTCCTACGAGCAGTACTTC
cdr3_aa: CASSTRASESWSYEQYF

d_call: .
v_call: TRBV3-1/TRBV3-2
clone_size: .
j_call: TRBJ2-3
cdr3_nt: TGTGCCAGCAGCCCCGGCGGAAGCACAGATACGCAGTATTTT
cdr3_aa: CASSPGGSTDTQYF

d_call: TRBD2
v_call: TRBV7-2
clone_size: few
j_call: TRBJ2-5
cdr3_nt: TGTGCCAGCAGCTCGGGGGGGACCCAGTACTTC
cdr3_aa: CASSSGGTQYF

d_call: TRBD2
v_call: TRBV2
clone_size: .
j_call: TRBJ2-7
cdr3_nt: TGTGCCATCGGGACTAGCGGGAGCCCCTACGAGCAGTACTTC
cdr3_aa: CAIGTSGSPYEQYF

d_call: .
v_call: TRBV6-5
clone_size: once
j_call: TRBJ1-1
cdr3_nt: TGTGCCAGCAGTTACGTGCGGGGGACGTGGAACACTGAAGCTTTCTTT
cdr3_aa: CASSYVRGTWNTEAFF